This T cell receptor beta chain derives from a study of T cell repertoires in cytomegalovirus infection. The CDR3 is made up of 13 amino acids. The ends lost 8 bases at V and 4 bases at J; junction bases unmatched: 7. In germline, CDR1 is SGHVS, CDR2 FQNEAQ. This clonotype was seen only a few times. Its antigen is still unknown. One entry per CDR3 protein results from TCRdb running MiXCR on the reads. The data show more than 250,000 distinct CDR3 sequences, with 25% seen just once and about 14% held by the top ten. Notes on the study in general: HLA-C-restricted, CMV-specific TCR beta clonotypes were dominant ex vivo.

This clonotype was obtained from a human donor in good health (CMV status not recorded). Some clones in this sample may be carry-over from other donors' samples. Sequencing was performed on cultured PBMCs, taken from culture after CMV antigen stimulation. This chain connects TRBV7-8 to TRBJ1-2; TRBD1 matches 7 bases. Here the CDR3 reads CASAAGGLYGYTF. The CDR3 nucleotides are TGTGCCAGCGCGGCAGGGGGACTCTATGGCTACACCTTC.